These 17 T cell receptor beta chains came from one sample sequenced in a study of blood T cell repertoires in COVID-19. Clones were read by immunoSEQ multiplex PCR, and TCRdb kept only the in-frame ones, dropping some. The table shows over 100,000 clones, with around 89% occurring only once. Specimen: peripheral blood. The receptors come from a man aged 55-75 years with COVID-19, enrolled during active disease.

The V and J genes are TRBV25-1 and TRBJ2-5; 8 bases map to TRBD2. Per the germline V gene, CDR1 is MGHDK and CDR2 is SYGVNS. The CDR3 is made up of 16 amino acids. Losses at the gene ends were 5 bases for V and 5 bases for J; bases not matched to a gene: 13. The CDR3 sequence is CASSPGGGAGMETQYF. DNA for the CDR3: TGTGCCAGCAGTCCGGGGGGGGGCGCCGGCATGGAGACCCAGTACTTC.

J is TRBJ2-5 and V is TRBV15, with TRBD1 matching over 9 bases. V trimming: 4 bases; J trimming: 5 bases; junction bases outside the gene matches: 8. The length of the CDR3 is 15 residues. Germline values: CDR1 LNHNV, CDR2 YYDKDF (reference sequence). This chain's CDR3 is CATSNPQGAQETQYF. CDR3 DNA: TGTGCCACCAGCAATCCACAGGGGGCTCAGGAGACCCAGTACTTC. Full variable domain (missing parts from reference TRBV15 and TRBJ2-5): DAMVIQNPRYQVTQFGKPVTLSCSQTLNHNVMYWYQQKSSQAPKLLFHYYDKDFNNEADTPDNFQSRRPNTSFCFLDIRSPGLGDTAMYLCATSNPQGAQETQYFGPGTRLLVL.

CDR3 sequence: CASSPSLGGNTIYF. In nucleotides, the CDR3 is TGTGCCAGCAGCCCTAGTCTGGGTGGAAACACCATATATTTT. This rearrangement joins TRBV11-2 to TRBJ1-3; D is undetermined. From germline, CDR1 is SGHAT and CDR2 FQNNGV. The CDR3 is 14 residues long. Deletions cut 5 bases from V and 3 bases from J, with 11 bases between.

V gene TRBV28 combines with J gene TRBJ2-1, with TRBD1 matching over 9 bases. The germline V gene has CDR1 MDHEN and CDR2 SYDVKM. The CDR3 spans 16 residues. The V and J ends lost 5 bases and 4 bases, in that order; junction bases with no gene match: 9. The CDR3 DNA is TGTGCCAGCAGTGCATCAATCGGGACAGGGTACAATGAGCAGTTCTTC. Translated: CASSASIGTGYNEQFF.

The chain uses TRBV18 and TRBJ1-5, with 7 bases aligning to TRBD1. The germline gives CDR1 KGHSH, CDR2 LQKENI. V shed 5 bases and J 1 base; nucleotides not matched to a gene: 8. This CDR3 is 16 amino acids long. CDR3: CASSARQGKSNQPQHF. In DNA, the CDR3 is TGTGCCAGCTCAGCCCGACAGGGAAAAAGCAATCAGCCCCAGCATTTT.

The J gene is TRBJ2-6, the V gene TRBV7-8; D possibly corresponds to TRBD2 (5 bases). Trimming left V 4 bases short and J 4 bases short, with 11 bases between. This CDR3 spans 15 amino acids. The germline gives CDR1 SGHVS, CDR2 FQNEAQ. DNA of the CDR3: TGTGCCAGCAGCTCAGTGCGGGTCGGGGCCAACGTCCTGACTTTC. Translation: CASSSVRVGANVLTF.

This clone was recorded a few times. The chain links TRBV10-3 to TRBJ2-3, with D possibly matching TRBD1 (6 bases). Germline assignment: CDR1 ENHRY and CDR2 SYGVKD. The length of the CDR3 is 14 residues. Trimming left V 3 bases short and J 3 bases short, with 10 bases between. The CDR3: CAISEGGPTDTQYF. The CDR3, as DNA: TGTGCCATCAGTGAAGGGGGTCCTACAGATACGCAGTATTTT.

CDR3 protein: CASSLIPNNNEQFF. The CDR3 DNA reads TGTGCCAGCAGCTTAATTCCTAATAACAATGAGCAGTTCTTC. The V gene is TRBV7-9, the J gene TRBJ2-1; D is unclear. The CDR3 is 14 amino acids. Trimming shortened V by 2 bases and J by 5 bases, and 10 bases separated the two germline ends. Looked up from germline, CDR1 is SEHNR and CDR2 is FQNEAQ (reference sequence).

This chain uses TRBV6-5 with TRBJ1-2, with 12 bases matching TRBD1. CDR1 MNHEY and CDR2 SVGAGI come from the germline V gene. V shed 2 bases, J shed 7 bases, and the junction held 5 bases outside the gene matches. The CDR3 has 15 residues. The CDR3: CASSYPGQGALGYTF. CDR3 nucleotides: TGTGCCAGCAGTTACCCGGGACAGGGGGCTCTTGGCTACACCTTC.

The chain recombines TRBV3-1 (or the pseudogene TRBV3-2) with TRBJ2-7, with D possibly matching TRBD2 (6 bases). This CDR3 region has 17 residues. V gave up 2 bases and J gave up 1 base, with 18 bases separating them. The V gene's germline CDR1 is LGHDT and CDR2 YNNKEL (reference sequence). The CDR3 loop is CASSQRTGLFVSYEQYF. As DNA, the CDR3 is TGTGCCAGCAGCCAACGAACGGGACTTTTCGTTTCCTACGAGCAGTACTTC.

This clone came up a few times. The chain combines TRBV6-5 with TRBJ1-1, with TRBD1 matching over 8 bases. The germline V gene has CDR1 MNHEY and CDR2 SVGAGI. The CDR3 loop spans 15 amino acids. V lost 4 bases, J lost 5 bases, and 9 bases stayed unmatched. The CDR3: CASSFTGGSLTEAFF. CDR3 sequence (DNA): TGTGCCAGCAGTTTCACAGGGGGTAGTTTAACTGAAGCTTTCTTT.

The chain is built from TRBV19 and TRBJ1-2; 10 nucleotides match TRBD1. The germline CDR1 and CDR2 sequences are LNHDA and SQIVND (reference sequence). The V segment lost 3 bases and the J segment 6 bases; nucleotides outside the gene matches: 13. The CDR3 covers 17 residues. CDR3 nucleotide sequence: TGTGCCAGTAGTATTGACAGGGGGCAAGGAGGAAGAGATGGCTACACCTTC. It codes for CASSIDRGQGGRDGYTF.

This chain joins TRBV5-5 and TRBJ1-4; a possible D gene is TRBD1 (6 bases). Germline lookup yields CDR1 SGHKS and CDR2 YYEKEE (reference sequence). CDR3 length: 15 residues. Trimming removed 4 bases from V and 3 bases from J, with 13 bases in between. The CDR3: CASSLNAGANEKLFF. The CDR3, as DNA: TGTGCCAGCAGCCTTAACGCAGGGGCTAATGAAAAACTGTTTTTT. Combining the CDR3 with reference TRBV5-5 and TRBJ1-4 gives the whole variable domain DAGVTQSPTHLIKTRGQQVTLRCSPISGHKSVSWYQQVLGQGPQFIFQYYEKEERGRGNFPDRFSARQFPNYSSELNVNALLLGDSALYLCASSLNAGANEKLFFGSGTQLSVL.

DNA of the CDR3: TGTGCCAGCAGTCCGACCCCTTCGATTTGGGACAGCGCGGAAAAACTGTTTTTT. Its protein is CASSPTPSIWDSAEKLFF. The chain combines TRBV6-6 with TRBJ1-4, with 7 bases lining up with TRBD1. Germline V gene sequence: CDR1 MNHNY, CDR2 SVGAGI (reference sequence). J was trimmed by 8 bases and V by 5 bases; bases with no gene match: 20. The length of the CDR3 is 18 residues.

The V call is TRBV5-4, the J call TRBJ2-5; a possible D gene is TRBD1 (5 bases). This CDR3 has 14 residues. Germline V gene data show CDR1 as SGHNT and CDR2 as YYREEE (reference sequence). The V end was cut by 0 bases, the J end by 2 bases, with 8 bases between. The DNA of the CDR3 is TGTGCCAGCAGCTTGGGGGGCCCTCAAGAGACCCAGTACTTC. Amino acid sequence: CASSLGGPQETQYF.

The chain links TRBV5-5 to TRBJ1-1; the D gene is possibly TRBD1 (6 bases). The CDR3 is 14 residues long. Trimming cost V 4 bases and J 3 bases, with 13 bases left between them. Germline lookup yields CDR1 SGHKS and CDR2 YYEKEE (reference sequence). The CDR3 bases are TGTGCCAGCAGCCCATTGGACAGAGACACTGAAGCTTTCTTT. It is translated as CASSPLDRDTEAFF.

The chain links TRBV7-6 to TRBJ2-2; D is ambiguous. The CDR3 consists of 16 residues. CDR1 SGHVS and CDR2 FNYEAQ come from the germline V gene. V was trimmed by 0 bases and J by 0 bases, leaving 8 bases between them. CDR3 loop: CASSLAADSNTGELFF. In nucleotides, the CDR3 is TGTGCCAGCAGCTTAGCTGCAGATTCGAACACCGGGGAGCTGTTTTTT.